The rows below give T cell receptor beta chains drawn from one sample of a study of control samples from healthy donors and cancer patients. The data were produced by immunoSEQ multiplex PCR, yet TCRdb's version contains in-frame clones alone and is incomplete. This table has some 71,000 clones, just under 90% appearing once. The sequenced sample was PBMCs. All receptors derive from a man aged 55 to 70 with lung cancer. The CDR3 runs from the conserved cysteine through the conserved F or W. D genes are given only for firm matches. Expanded clones are given a class, and other clones once, few, many or no size at all.

v_gene,j_gene,d_gene,abundance,CDR3aa,CDR3nt
TRBV11-2,TRBJ1-2,.,.,CASSLDMDRRNFGYTF,TGTGCCAGCAGCTTAGATATGGACCGAAGAAACTTTGGCTACACCTTC
TRBV4-1,TRBJ1-5,.,few,CASSQEMGSSNQPQHF,TGCGCCAGCAGCCAAGAGATGGGTTCTAGCAATCAGCCCCAGCATTTT
TRBV11-2,TRBJ2-2,.,.,CASSTPRDTTGELFF,TGTGCCAGCAGCACACCCCGGGACACCACCGGGGAGCTGTTTTTT
TRBV4-1,TRBJ2-7,.,.,CASSHGMEPPYEQYF,TGCGCCAGCAGCCATGGTATGGAACCCCCCTACGAGCAGTACTTC
TRBV2,TRBJ1-4,.,.,CASRADPATNEKLFF,TGTGCCAGCAGGGCCGATCCTGCAACTAATGAAAAACTGTTTTTT
TRBV20-1,TRBJ2-1,TRBD2,.,CSAQRRGGPLF,TGCAGTGCTCAGAGGCGGGGGGGCCCCCTCTTC
TRBV29-1,TRBJ1-5,TRBD1,.,CSVRTGGDSQHF,TGCAGCGTGAGGACAGGGGGCGATTCCCAGCATTTT
TRBV9,TRBJ1-3,.,.,CASSVDRSSGNTIYF,TGTGCCAGCAGCGTAGACAGGAGCTCTGGAAACACCATATATTTT
TRBV3-1/TRBV3-2,TRBJ1-4,.,.,CASSQDPLTVPNEKLFF,TGTGCCAGCAGCCAAGACCCCCTGACGGTCCCTAATGAAAAACTGTTTTTT
TRBV6-5,TRBJ1-4,TRBD1,.,CASSLTGQATNEKLFF,TGTGCCAGCAGTTTGACTGGACAGGCAACTAATGAAAAACTGTTTTTT
TRBV18,TRBJ2-2,.,.,CASSPRLDATGELFF,TGTGCCAGCTCACCACGGTTGGACGCCACCGGGGAGCTGTTTTTT